This T cell receptor beta chain was documented in a study of T cells in Graves' hyperthyroidism and ophthalmopathy (dated by TCRdb to between 2018 and 2021). In terms of the full investigation: Peripheral blood samples were taken at initial diagnosis, before any treatment was given. TCR V-J signatures able to tell the groups apart were searched for in a discovery cohort of more than 90 patients, of whom 40 to 45 had Graves' ophthalmopathy and under 65 had stable Graves' hyperthyroidism. Prospective prediction of ophthalmopathy was tested in an independent validation cohort of approximately 19 hyperthyroidism patients and 17 patients who later progressed to ophthalmopathy. The roughly 94 discovery patients were randomly split 7:3 into training and test sets. Thyroid tissue and blood T-cell repertoires from several Graves' hyperthyroidism patients were also compared in the study. After sampling, hyperthyroidism patients received methimazole starting at 30 mg daily, and ophthalmopathy patients received high-dose intravenous methylprednisolone. The paper reports TCR Vbeta CDR3 sequencing of some 140 peripheral blood samples: fewer than 50 ophthalmopathy, over 70 hyperthyroidism and approximately 17 progressor patients.

The research as a whole found: Most expanded thyroid clonotypes (frequency above 0.001) were also found in blood, which suggests that blood repertoires may mirror thyroid immune responses. In validation, the model predicted progression to ophthalmopathy a median of approximately 6.6 months before onset, with approximately 71% sensitivity and 72.22% specificity. No statistical method was used to fix the sample size in advance, and group allocation was not hidden from the investigators. A 13 V-J signature model separated ophthalmopathy from stable hyperthyroidism, with roughly 88% sensitivity and 81% to 83% specificity in cross-validation and 80%/75% in testing.

This clonotype was observed many times. Its antigen is not yet known. Per-nucleotide qualities are absent, and no much larger clonotype sits a single base away. The TCR beta CDR3 regions were amplified from RNA transcripts. A first-round RT-PCR of the TCR CDR3 used the HTBI primer set with the Qiagen OneStep RT-PCR kit. Libraries were constructed in a second round of multiplex PCR, after which size selection and purification were performed. Paired-end sequencing of the libraries was performed with 100 bp reads on an Illumina HiSeq2000. Under the source paper's analysis protocol: SOAPnuke was used to process the raw data, throwing out any read that contained adapters or uncalled bases, had a mean Phred below 15, or lacked an exact constant-primer or identifier match. COPE v1.2.5 was used to merge the high-quality paired reads, and each unique nucleotide sequence was defined as a clonotype. Clonotypes were aligned to IMGT TRBV, TRBD and TRBJ reference segments using MiTCR v1.1. The analysis was restricted to V-J combinations with a frequency above 0.0001, which together covered around 99% of the repertoires. The TCS score was defined as the ratio of F50 (clonal expansion) to E x V (chaos), calculated using BLOSUM62-based TCRdist between CDR3 peptides within each V-J. Welch's t-statistics and random forest reduced 514 V-J features to 13, which were used in a naive Bayes classifier (R e1071). TCRdb trimmed public reads at Q25 via fastp, called clones via MiXCR and kept in-frame beta chains. When rows share a CDR3 protein, they turn into one entry using the most common DNA and genes. TCRdb's processing, not the authors' own work, is the source of the V and J calls. Counted in this sample were approximately 480,000 distinct CDR3 sequences; around 21% of them appeared once. Around 27% of the sample is taken by the ten largest.

Stable Graves' hyperthyroidism was defined as the absence of progression to ophthalmopathy over 18 months of follow-up. Hyperthyroidism patients were aged 18 to 65 years and newly diagnosed, with disease duration of less than 2 months. The study excluded patients with uncontrolled infections, other autoimmune diseases, pregnancy or lactation. Diagnoses were established on the basis of clinical symptoms, serum thyroxine and TRAb, thyroid ultrasound, and orbital computed tomography. PBMCs were isolated from about 10 ml of fresh peripheral blood by Ficoll-Paque density gradient centrifugation. Trizol reagent was used to extract total RNA, and RNA quality was then checked on an Agilent 2100 Bioanalyzer. From cysteine to phenylalanine, the CDR3 is 16 amino acids long. The retained sequence is limited to the CDR3, 48 bases, with the frame set at the first base. A distance of 19 bases separates the germline ends of V and J, which lose 4 bases and 4 bases respectively. In the germline V gene (reference sequence), CDR1 corresponds to SGHAT and CDR2 to FQDESV.

What was sequenced was blood. The sequence links TRBV11-1 to TRBJ1-2; the best D guess is TRBD1, with 5 bases matching. The TCR comes from a man aged 18 to 29 with Graves' hyperthyroidism. The DNA sequence reads TGTGCCAGCAGCTACTCGGGGGGAGGGCTCGGCTATGGCTACACCTTC. This gives the protein CASSYSGGGLGYGYTF.